This TCR beta chain is drawn from a study of CXCR3-negative and CXCR3-positive naive CD8 T cells. Each TRB cDNA library was prepared by 5' RACE (with UMI labels). For each CDR3 protein, TCRdb gives one entry from its re-call of the 5' RACE reads, without DNA. The specimen's table records tens of thousands of distinct CDR3 sequences. CDR1 is SGDLS and CDR2 is YYNGEE in the germline V gene. The CDR3 is made up of 12 amino acids. V is TRBV9 and J is TRBJ2-1; TCRdb gives TRBD1 as the D gene, but with no DNA this cannot be confirmed. Sequenced input: memory CD8+ T cells from blood. This clonotype was obtained from a human donor in good health. Some clones in this sample may be carry-over from other donors' samples. The CDR3: CASSVGTTEQFF. The full variable domain, completed using reference TRBV9 and TRBJ2-1, is DSGVTQTPKHLITATGQRVTLRCSPRSGDLSVYWYQQSLDQGLQFLIQYYNGEERAKGNILERFSAQQFPDLHSELNLSSLELGDSALYFCASSVGTTEQFFGPGTRLTVL.